Following are 13 T cell receptor beta chains from one sample sequenced in a study of cytomegalovirus exposure and HLA in healthy donors. Primers for the PCR totalled 60 Vbeta and 13 Jbeta. TCRdb keeps only in-frame clones here, not all; method: immunoSEQ multiplex PCR. The sample holds 100,000 to 150,000 clones, roughly 79% seen once. The sequenced sample was PBMCs. The receptor set was obtained from a woman in her thirties or forties in good health and CMV-seronegative.

The CDR3 protein is CASSLDRGNTGELFF. The CDR3 DNA reads TGTGCCAGCAGCTTAGATCGGGGGAACACCGGGGAGCTGTTTTTT. The chain combines TRBV11-3 with TRBJ2-2; a weak D match, TRBD2 (5 bases). CDR1 and CDR2 from the germline V gene are SGHNT and YENEEA. The length of the CDR3 is 15 residues. Trimming cost V 0 bases and J 1 base, with 6 bases left between them.

V usage is TRBV7-8 and J usage is TRBJ2-2; maybe TRBD1 (6 bases). The CDR3 sequence is 19 residues long. Trimming cost V 2 bases and J 0 bases, with 19 bases left between them. The V gene's germline CDR1 is SGHVS and CDR2 FQNEAQ. This CDR3 is CASSLMRVGAASNTGELFF. CDR3 nucleotide sequence: TGTGCCAGCAGCTTAATGCGGGTGGGGGCTGCGTCGAACACCGGGGAGCTGTTTTTT. The full variable domain, with the rest looked up from reference TRBV7-8 and TRBJ2-2, is GAGVSQSPRYKVAKRGQDVALRCDPISGHVSLFWYQQALGQGPEFLTYFQNEAQLDKSGLPSDRFFAERPEGSVSTLKIQRTQQEDSAVYLCASSLMRVGAASNTGELFFGEGSRLTVL.

The V call is TRBV7-8, the J call TRBJ1-4; 7 bases agree with TRBD1. Germline V CDR1 and CDR2: SGHVS, FQNEAQ. This CDR3 is 13 amino acids long. V dropped 5 bases and J dropped 7; count of bases not matched to a gene: 4. For the CDR3, the DNA is TGTGCCAGCAGCGACGGACAGGCTGAAAAACTGTTTTTT. Translated: CASSDGQAEKLFF.

The rearrangement joins TRBV18 to TRBJ2-7, with 10 bases identical to TRBD1. CDR3 length equals 15 residues. CDR1 and CDR2 (germline): KGHSH, LQKENI. V was pared by 3 bases and J by 1 base, with 3 bases of the junction left unmatched. The CDR3 region is CASSPPGQGSYEQYF. CDR3 nucleotides: TGTGCCAGCTCACCCCCGGGACAGGGGTCCTACGAGCAGTACTTC.

This sequence joins TRBV27 and TRBJ1-1, with D possibly matching TRBD1 (5 bases). Germline CDR1 and CDR2: MNHEY and SMNVEV (reference sequence). V shed 6 bases and J shed 5 bases, with 16 bases lying between them. The CDR3 totals 14 residues. CDR3 DNA: TGTGCCAGCAGCCCCGGGACTCTGGGGACTGAAGCTTTCTTT. It translates to CASSPGTLGTEAFF.

The chain links TRBV7-9 to TRBJ1-2; 7 bases line up with TRBD1. V gave up 5 bases and J gave up 4 bases; unmatched junction bases: 19. Germline V gene data show CDR1 as SEHNR and CDR2 as FQNEAQ (reference sequence). CDR3 length equals 18 residues. The CDR3 reads CASSPSGGRQGQGYGYTF. For the CDR3, the DNA is TGTGCCAGCAGCCCTAGCGGGGGTCGACAGGGTCAAGGCTATGGCTACACCTTC.

This chain uses TRBV28 with TRBJ2-5; TRBD2 aligns across 11 bases. With V trimmed by 7 bases and J by 5 bases, 6 bases remained unmatched. Germline V gene lookup returns CDR1 MDHEN and CDR2 SYDVKM. CDR3 length equals 14 residues. The CDR3 region is CASIAGGPRETQYF. The CDR3 region has the DNA TGTGCCAGCATAGCGGGAGGGCCCCGGGAGACCCAGTACTTC.

As for this clone: Germline is not matched at one junction end, which may reflect a read error. V is TRBV5-1 and J is TRBJ2-6; TRBD2 might be the D (7 bases). Germline V CDR1 and CDR2: SGHRS, YFSETQ. The CDR3 runs to 15 residues. The CDR3 DNA reads as TGCGCCAGCAGCACGGGGGGCTCTGGGGCCAACGGCCTGACTTTC. It translates to CASSTGGSGANGLTF.

The chain joins TRBV14 to TRBJ2-1, with 8 bases fitting TRBD2. Losses at the gene ends were 2 bases for V and 0 bases for J; bases not matched to a gene: 9. Germline V gene sequence: CDR1 SGHDN, CDR2 FVKESK. This CDR3 has 18 amino acids. CDR3 sequence (DNA): TGTGCCAGCAGCCAAAGATTAGCGGGGTTAATCTCCTACAATGAGCAGTTCTTC. Translating it yields CASSQRLAGLISYNEQFF.

The J gene is TRBJ1-5, the V gene TRBV19; D uncertain. Germline V gene lookup returns CDR1 LNHDA and CDR2 SQIVND (reference sequence). With 5 bases removed from V and 3 bases from J, the gap between germline ends came to 14 bases. This CDR3 has 15 amino acids. Written as DNA, the CDR3 is TGTGCCAGTAGTCCGATGCGGGGAGACAATCAGCCCCAGCATTTT. Its translation: CASSPMRGDNQPQHF.

CDR3 DNA: TGTGCCAGCAGGAGACAGGCCTACACCGGGGAGCTGTTTTTT. Residues: CASRRQAYTGELFF. The rearrangement links TRBV6-5 to TRBJ2-2; TRBD1 might be the D (6 bases). The CDR3 length is 14 residues. Per germline, CDR1 MNHEY and CDR2 SVGAGI. V lost 6 bases and J 3 bases, leaving 11 bases between the germline ends.

The V gene is TRBV19, the J gene TRBJ1-1; D unclear. V was pared by 3 bases and J by 5 bases, with 13 bases between. CDR3 size: 14 residues. Germline values: CDR1 LNHDA, CDR2 SQIVND (reference sequence). The CDR3 DNA follows: TGTGCCAGTAGTATGGATTCCACAGCAACTGAAGCTTTCTTT. Translated, it gives CASSMDSTATEAFF. Combining the CDR3 with reference TRBV19 and TRBJ1-1 gives the whole variable domain DGGITQSPKYLFRKEGQNVTLSCEQNLNHDAMYWYRQDPGQGLRLIYYSQIVNDFQKGDIAEGYSVSREKKESFPLTVTSAQKNPTAFYLCASSMDSTATEAFFGQGTRLTVV.

The rearrangement uses TRBV6-1 and TRBJ2-2; D call uncertain. Trimming cost V 4 bases and J 6 bases, with 15 bases left between them. This CDR3 spans 15 amino acids. In germline, CDR1 is MNHNS, CDR2 SASEGT. CDR3 amino acids: CASSGPHVGAGELFF. The CDR3 region has the DNA TGTGCCAGCAGTGGACCACACGTAGGAGCCGGGGAGCTGTTTTTT.